The 10 T cell receptor beta chains below all came from one sample that was sequenced in a study of technical replicates of blood from several donors. Only in-frame clones appear in the TCRdb table, and some are missing; sequencing was by immunoSEQ multiplex PCR. The data contain 70,000 to 85,000 clones, just over 90% of them singletons. The sample consisted of T cells isolated from PBMCs. The source of these receptors is a human donor in good health.

This chain links TRBV2 with TRBJ1-5; tentative D call: TRBD1 (5 bases). The CDR3 extends over 14 amino acids. Germline assignment: CDR1 SNHLY and CDR2 FYNNEI. V was cut by 4 bases and J by 2 bases, with 9 bases left in between. The CDR3 nucleotides are TGTGCCAGCAGTGCAGGGAGGGGCAATCAGCCCCAGCATTTT. It yields the protein CASSAGRGNQPQHF. The whole variable domain, remainder taken from reference TRBV2 and TRBJ1-5, is EPEVTQTPSHQVTQMGQEVILRCVPISNHLYFYWYRQILGQKVEFLVSFYNNEISEKSEIFDDQFSVERPDGSNFTLKIRSTKLEDSAMYFCASSAGRGNQPQHFGDGTRLSIL.

In this sample, this clone turned up a few times. The chain uses TRBV10-1 and TRBJ1-2, with 7 bases lining up with TRBD1. Germline CDR1 WNHNN, CDR2 SYGVQD (reference sequence). The CDR3 has 14 amino acids. Trimming cost V 5 bases and J 0 bases; bases outside gene matches: 3. CDR3 loop: CASSMTGTNYGYTF. CDR3 bases: TGCGCCAGCAGTATGACAGGGACTAACTATGGCTACACCTTC.

This sequence joins TRBV28 and TRBJ1-1; TRBD1 is a possible D gene (6 bases). V lost 5 bases to trimming and J lost 0 bases, with 13 bases between them. CDR1 is MDHEN and CDR2 is SYDVKM in the germline V gene. CDR3 length: 15 amino acids. The CDR3 nucleotides read TGTGCCAGCAGTGACTCGACAGGAATGAACACTGAAGCTTTCTTT. It yields the protein CASSDSTGMNTEAFF.

The chain joins TRBV28 to TRBJ1-2; 9 bases align to TRBD1. Germline CDR1 MDHEN, CDR2 SYDVKM. J lost 8 bases, V lost 4 bases, and 5 bases had no gene match. The CDR3 runs to 13 residues. Here the CDR3 reads CASSSQGARGYTF. The CDR3 DNA reads as TGTGCCAGCAGTTCACAGGGGGCGCGGGGCTACACCTTC.

The chain has TRBV5-4 and TRBJ1-5; unclear D gene. The V and J ends lost 0 bases and 7 bases respectively, with 5 bases between them. This CDR3 has 12 amino acids. Germline assignment: CDR1 SGHNT and CDR2 YYREEE (reference sequence). The CDR3 sequence: CASSLESQPQHF. The DNA for the CDR3 is TGTGCCAGCAGCTTGGAATCGCAGCCCCAGCATTTT.

V is TRBV28 and J is TRBJ2-7, with 10 bases that match TRBD1. CDR1 and CDR2 (germline): MDHEN, SYDVKM. The CDR3 runs to 14 residues. Germline trimming cut 6 bases from V and 4 bases from J; bases unmatched to any gene: 6. This CDR3 is CASRTRQGAYEQYF. The DNA for the CDR3 is TGTGCCAGCAGAACGAGACAGGGGGCATACGAGCAGTACTTC.

This clone came up once. The chain uses TRBV6-5 and TRBJ2-2; 9 nucleotides align to TRBD2. Per germline, CDR1 MNHEY and CDR2 SVGAGI. The CDR3 covers 15 residues. The V segment lost 0 bases and the J segment 6 bases; nucleotides outside the gene matches: 2. DNA for the CDR3: TGTGCCAGCAGTTACTCGAGACTAGCGGCCGGGGAGCTGTTTTTT. This encodes CASSYSRLAAGELFF.

The chain couples TRBV27 to TRBJ1-6; D uncertain. CDR1 is MNHEY and CDR2 is SMNVEV in the germline V gene (reference sequence). V was shortened by 5 bases and J by 4 bases, with 9 bases between the two germline ends. The CDR3 length is 14 residues. In nucleotides, the CDR3 is TGTGCCAGCAGTCTAGACTGGTATAATTCACCCCTCCACTTT. This sequence encodes CASSLDWYNSPLHF.

This chain joins TRBV29-1 and TRBJ2-1; D is unresolved. Germline V gene sequence: CDR1 SQVTM, CDR2 ANQGSEA. The CDR3 sequence is 14 residues long. V gave up 7 bases and J gave up 4 bases, with 17 bases separating them. The CDR3 protein is CSAEDTKQYNEQFF. CDR3 nucleotide sequence: TGCAGCGCCGAAGACACCAAGCAATACAATGAGCAGTTCTTC.

The chain links TRBV5-5 to TRBJ2-7; D possibly corresponds to TRBD1 (6 bases). There are 12 residues in the CDR3. Trimming took off 6 bases at V and 3 bases at J, with 10 bases between the two ends. From germline, CDR1 is SGHKS and CDR2 YYEKEE (reference sequence). Written as DNA, the CDR3 is TGTGCCAGCACCAGGGGAGACTACGAGCAGTACTTC. It encodes CASTRGDYEQYF.